The sample holds many counts of the clone carrying this T cell receptor (beta chain). Its cognate antigen is unknown. Of the isolated RNA, all was reverse transcribed, and so the sequenced material was expressed TCRB transcripts. TCRdb keeps only in-frame clones here, not all; method: immunoSEQ multiplex PCR. The top ten hold 0.9% to 1.1% of the sample, which has 300,000 to 350,000 clones, around 9.7% seen once. This entry comes from a study of beta chain features in type 1 diabetes. General study results and limits: Insertions were fewer and deletions more numerous at VDJ junctions in type 1 diabetes patients. Moderate yet significant TCRB CDR3 shortening was seen in Type 1 diabetes patients in all four CD4+ subsets.

Trimming shortened V by 5 bases and J by 1 base, and 16 bases separated the two germline ends. Germline V lookup: CDR1 SGHTA, CDR2 FQGNSA. This CDR3 region has 16 residues. The clonotype comes from a man aged 25-40 years with type 1 diabetes. This chain uses TRBV7-2 with TRBJ2-3, with D perhaps given as TRBD1 or TRBD2 (5 bases each). Sequencing was carried out using central memory CD4+ T cells from blood. CDR3 region: CASSPRVVGGTDTQYF. The CDR3 DNA follows: TGTGCCAGCAGCCCCAGGGTGGTCGGGGGCACAGATACGCAGTATTTT.